Shown below are 9 T cell receptor beta chains from a single sample sequenced in a study of T cell responses to AZD1222 COVID-19 vaccine. The repertoire was sequenced with immunoSEQ multiplex PCR; TCRdb's copy has only in-frame clones and lacks some. This sample yields 150,000 to 200,000 clones, of which approximately 93% are seen a single time; 1% belongs to the top ten. The source was peripheral blood, collected 28 days after the second AZD1222 dose. The receptors come from an adult who received the AZD1222 COVID-19 vaccine.

This chain joins TRBV28 and TRBJ2-7; TRBD1 matches 7 bases. Germline values: CDR1 MDHEN, CDR2 SYDVKM. The ends lost 4 bases at V and 3 bases at J; junction bases unmatched: 6. The CDR3 sequence is 14 residues long. The CDR3 DNA reads TGTGCCAGCAGTTCGGGACAGATTCACTACGAGCAGTACTTC. Protein: CASSSGQIHYEQYF.

The chain combines TRBV7-8 with TRBJ1-6; 8 bases align to TRBD1. Germline CDR1 SGHVS, CDR2 FQNEAQ. This CDR3 has 15 amino acids. Trimming removed 4 bases from V and 5 bases from J; junction bases left unmatched: 4. In DNA, the CDR3 is TGTGCCAGCAGCTCGAGACAGGGGAATAATTCACCCCTCCACTTT. Translating gives CASSSRQGNNSPLHF.

The V call is TRBV29-1, the J call TRBJ2-7; the D gene is possibly TRBD1 (6 bases). This CDR3 is built from 12 residues. V shed 6 bases and J shed 7 bases, with 16 bases lying between them. The germline V gene has CDR1 SQVTM and CDR2 ANQGSEA. CDR3: CSVSLQGWEQYF. The CDR3 DNA follows: TGCAGCGTGTCACTACAGGGATGGGAGCAGTACTTC.

The CDR3 loop reads CASSLQQGGGDEQYF. The CDR3 DNA sequence: TGTGCCAGCAGCCTACAACAGGGCGGGGGGGATGAGCAGTACTTC. The genes are TRBV11-1 and TRBJ2-7, with TRBD2 identical over 9 bases. In germline, CDR1 is SGHAT, CDR2 FQDESV (reference sequence). The CDR3 totals 15 residues. V lost 5 bases, J lost 7 bases, and 12 bases stayed unmatched.

CDR3 DNA sequence: TGTGCCATCAGTTCTTTGACGGGGGGGAATACCTACAATGAGCAGTTCTTC. Protein product: CAISSLTGGNTYNEQFF. The V call is TRBV10-3, the J call TRBJ2-1; 8 bases align to TRBD2. CDR1 is ENHRY, CDR2 SYGVKD, per germline. The V gene end was trimmed by 5 bases and the J gene end by 2 bases; junction bases not matched to a gene: 11. This CDR3 is built from 17 residues.

This chain uses TRBV7-3 with TRBJ1-2; 9 bases are shared with TRBD1. V shed 5 bases, J shed 2 bases, and the junction held 6 bases outside the gene matches. CDR3 length: 15 amino acids. The germline gives CDR1 SGHTA, CDR2 FQGTGA. The CDR3 DNA reads TGTGCCAGCAGCGATCCCGGGACAGGGAACTATGGCTACACCTTC. This translates into CASSDPGTGNYGYTF.

V gene TRBV6-5 combines with J gene TRBJ2-7; D might be TRBD2 (7 bases). Germline values: CDR1 MNHEY, CDR2 SVGAGI. The V gene lost 8 bases and the J gene lost 1 base, with 15 bases spanning the gap. There are 14 residues in the CDR3. The CDR3, as DNA: TGTGCCAGCCTCCCCCGGGGGGCATCCTACGAGCAGTACTTC. Translation gives CASLPRGASYEQYF.

The chain carries TRBV6-5 and TRBJ2-3; TRBD2 might be the D (5 bases). In germline, CDR1 is MNHEY, CDR2 SVGAGI. V was trimmed by 8 bases and J by 2 bases, leaving 14 bases between them. This CDR3 comprises 14 residues. CDR3 in DNA: TGTGCCAGCTCTCGAGGGTTCGACACAGATACGCAGTATTTT. Translation: CASSRGFDTDTQYF.

The rearrangement links TRBV11-2 to TRBJ2-2; D is possibly TRBD2 (5 bases). This CDR3 has 14 amino acids. V lost 4 bases to trimming and J lost 2 bases, with 8 bases between them. CDR1 SGHAT and CDR2 FQNNGV come from the germline V gene. The chain's CDR3 is CASSSRGNTGELFF. CDR3 nucleotides: TGTGCCAGCAGCTCCCGGGGTAACACCGGGGAGCTGTTTTTT.